This T cell receptor beta chain came from a study of T cell clonality in common variable immunodeficiency. Study findings and constraints: Shared TCRbeta clones were fewer between CVID subjects than controls. T cell subpopulation sequencing would be needed to explain CVID clonality. Patient heterogeneity in the CVID cohort limited correlations between repertoire features and clinical complications. Fewer deletions and N-nucleotide insertions were reportedly seen in common variable immunodeficiency TCR beta sequences.

Here immunoSEQ multiplex PCR was the method, and the copy in TCRdb shows in-frame clones only, minus some. There are 30,000 or so clones in the sample, none observed a single time. This clone was observed a handful of times. The target antigen is unknown. Coverage ceases 3 residues before the CDR3 finishes, and the germline J gene fills in the end. The germline CDR1 and CDR2 sequences are SNHLY and FYNNEI. V lost 3 bases to trimming and J lost 4 bases, with 6 bases between them. The CDR3 runs to 12 residues. Of CVID subjects, 15 were female and approximately 31 male, mean age 40. V gene TRBV2 combines with J gene TRBJ1-2, with no clear D. Sequences were obtained from peripheral blood mononuclear cells. The receptor was derived from a human donor with common variable immunodeficiency. The part of the CDR3 DNA that was read is TGTGCCAGCAGTGATCAGTCCTATGGC. This codes for CASSDQSYG. The full CDR3 protein is CASSDQSYGYTF.